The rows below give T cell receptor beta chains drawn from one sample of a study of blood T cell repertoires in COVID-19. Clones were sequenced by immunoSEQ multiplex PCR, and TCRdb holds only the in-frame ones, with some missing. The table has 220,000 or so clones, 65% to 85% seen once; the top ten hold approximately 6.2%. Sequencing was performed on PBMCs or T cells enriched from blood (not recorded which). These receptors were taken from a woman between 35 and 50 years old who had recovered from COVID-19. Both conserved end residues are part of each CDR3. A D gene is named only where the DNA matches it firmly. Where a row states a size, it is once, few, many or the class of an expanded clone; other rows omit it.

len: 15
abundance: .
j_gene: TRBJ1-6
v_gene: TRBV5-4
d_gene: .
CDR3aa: CASSLARTENSPLHF
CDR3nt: TGTGCCAGCAGCTTGGCCCGGACAGAAAATTCACCCCTCCACTTT

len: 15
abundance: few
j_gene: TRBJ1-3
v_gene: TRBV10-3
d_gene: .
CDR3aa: CAISESIGAGNTIYF
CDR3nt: TGTGCCATCAGTGAGTCTATCGGGGCTGGAAACACCATATATTTT

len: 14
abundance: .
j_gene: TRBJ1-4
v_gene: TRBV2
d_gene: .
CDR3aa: CASRMDSGVGKLFF
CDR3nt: TGTGCCAGCAGGATGGACAGTGGCGTTGGAAAACTGTTTTTT

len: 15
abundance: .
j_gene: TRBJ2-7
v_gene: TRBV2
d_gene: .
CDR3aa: CASRGTKRRSYEQYF
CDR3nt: TGTGCCAGCAGGGGAACAAAGCGGAGGTCCTACGAGCAGTACTTC

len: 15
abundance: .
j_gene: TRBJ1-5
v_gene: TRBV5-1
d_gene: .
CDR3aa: CASSLGDISNQPQHF
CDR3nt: TGCGCCAGCAGCTTGGGGGACATTAGCAATCAGCCCCAGCATTTT

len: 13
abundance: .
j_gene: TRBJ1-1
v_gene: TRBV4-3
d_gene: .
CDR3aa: CASSQLSYTEAFF
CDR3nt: TGCGCCAGCAGCCAACTTTCCTACACTGAAGCTTTCTTT

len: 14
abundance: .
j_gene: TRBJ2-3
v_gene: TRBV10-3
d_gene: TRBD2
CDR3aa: CAIALIGTRDTQYF
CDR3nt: TGTGCCATCGCGTTGATCGGGACTAGGGATACGCAGTATTTT

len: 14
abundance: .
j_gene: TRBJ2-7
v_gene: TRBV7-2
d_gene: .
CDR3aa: CASSLQRGPYEQYF
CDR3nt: TGTGCCAGCAGCTTACAGCGAGGCCCGTACGAGCAGTACTTC

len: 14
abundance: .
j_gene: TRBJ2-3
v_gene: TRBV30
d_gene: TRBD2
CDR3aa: CAWSLLAGSDTQYF
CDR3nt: TGTGCCTGGAGTCTACTAGCGGGTTCAGATACGCAGTATTTT

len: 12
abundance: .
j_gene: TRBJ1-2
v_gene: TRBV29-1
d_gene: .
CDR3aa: CSGGPKAGGYTF
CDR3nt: TGCAGCGGGGGCCCTAAGGCCGGGGGCTACACCTTC

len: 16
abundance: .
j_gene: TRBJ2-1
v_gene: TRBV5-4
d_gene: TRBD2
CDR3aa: CASTRSAGGAYNEQFF
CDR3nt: TGTGCCAGCACCAGAAGCGCGGGAGGGGCCTACAATGAGCAGTTCTTC

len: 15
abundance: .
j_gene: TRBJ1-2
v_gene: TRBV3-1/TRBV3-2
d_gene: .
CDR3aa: CASSPGRRENYGYTF
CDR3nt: TGTGCCAGCAGCCCAGGAAGGAGGGAGAACTATGGCTACACCTTC

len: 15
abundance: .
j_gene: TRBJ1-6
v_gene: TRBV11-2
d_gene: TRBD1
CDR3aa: CASSFVRGYNSPLHF
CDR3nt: TGTGCCAGCAGCTTTGTCAGGGGGTATAATTCACCCCTCCACTTT

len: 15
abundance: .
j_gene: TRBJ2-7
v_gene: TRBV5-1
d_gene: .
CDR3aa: CASSPGALLTYEQYF
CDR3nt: TGCGCCAGCAGCCCAGGGGCTCTCCTAACCTACGAGCAGTACTTC